This TCR beta chain was observed in a study of blood T cell repertoires in COVID-19. The data were produced by immunoSEQ multiplex PCR, yet TCRdb's version contains in-frame clones alone and is incomplete. This repertoire shows 85,000 or so clones, 81% found once; its top ten account for approximately 40%. Germline V gives CDR1 MDHEN, CDR2 SYDVKM. The CDR3 is 15 residues long, ends included. Notes on this clone: The DNA is left out, because the CDR3 cannot be placed on it with certainty; the CDR3 is given as TCRdb lists it.

The material sequenced was peripheral blood. The receptor's source is a man older than 75 with acute or convalescent COVID-19. The rearrangement uses TRBV28 and TRBJ1-3. The CDR3 is CASILGGVSGNTIYF.